The source of this T cell receptor (beta chain) is a study of cytomegalovirus exposure and HLA in healthy donors. A remark on this clone: Its antigen is as yet unknown.

This CDR3 region has 13 residues. The germline CDR1 and CDR2 sequences are SGHNT and YYREEE (reference sequence). Deletions cut 4 bases from V and 5 bases from J, with 12 bases between. Donors likely had unrecorded immune exposures despite being nominally healthy when sampled. General study points: It was reported that TCR beta sequences correctly inferred the HLA-A and HLA-B alleles for most subjects. Cytomegalovirus status was reportedly diagnosed by the classifier with high specificity and sensitivity. About 87% or about 30% of the time was how often most TCR beta V segments were productive, according to an earlier analysis.

The primer mix had 60 Vbeta and 13 Jbeta primers. Profiled with immunoSEQ multiplex PCR; TCRdb holds only in-frame clones, not every one. Among around 230,000 clones, roughly 80% were seen once, and the ten largest hold about 6%. The rearrangement joins TRBV5-4 to TRBJ2-5, with D perhaps matching TRBD1 (5 bases). The sequence was collected from a middle-aged man in good health and CMV-seropositive. Sequenced input: PBMCs. The CDR3 nucleotides read TGTGCCAGCAGCACACAGGTTGAGGAGACCCAGTACTTC. It is translated as CASSTQVEETQYF.